The 10 T cell receptor beta chains in this list originate from one sample, sequenced in a study of blood T cells in healthy people across ages. Primed by a sample-barcoded 5' primer and a J-beta primer mix, a second PCR proceeded for 7 to 11 cycles. TCRdb called the 5' RACE reads again in MiXCR, with one record for every CDR3 protein. The profile covers hundreds of thousands of distinct CDR3 sequences, with 35% to 50% appearing a single time and 15% to 20% taken by the ten largest. Sequences were obtained from blood. Receptors were obtained from a man aged 80 or over in good health.

DNA for the CDR3: TGTGCCAGCAGTTTATCCACGGGACTAGCGGATCAAGAGACCCAGTACTTC. Translating it yields CASSLSTGLADQETQYF. The chain links TRBV28 to TRBJ2-5; 11 nucleotides agree with TRBD2. The CDR3 is made up of 17 amino acids. In germline, CDR1 is MDHEN, CDR2 SYDVKM. With V trimmed by 1 base and J by 2 bases, 6 bases remained unmatched.

The chain recombines TRBV20-1 with TRBJ2-2; 11 bases map to TRBD2. With 3 bases clipped from V and 2 bases from J, the junction kept 11 bases outside the gene matches. From germline, CDR1 is DFQATT and CDR2 SNEGSKA (reference sequence). The CDR3 has 18 residues. In nucleotides, the CDR3 is TGCAGTGCTAGTCGTCCCGGGACTAGCGGTCTCAACACCGGGGAGCTGTTTTTT. It codes for CSASRPGTSGLNTGELFF.

The rearrangement links TRBV21-1 to TRBJ2-6; TRBD1 is the table's D call, not checked against the DNA. TRBV21-1 is a pseudogene. CDR3 length equals 14 residues. The CDR3 spells CATPHPGPKDVLTF. In nucleotides, the CDR3 is TGTGCCACCCCTCATCCGGGACCGAAGGACGTCCTGACTTTC.

The chain employs TRBV5-1 and TRBJ2-1; possible D gene TRBD2, 6 bases. The J call may be incorrect, as the DNA end agrees better with TRBJ2-7. From germline, CDR1 is SGHRS and CDR2 YFSETQ. The CDR3 consists of 13 residues. Written as DNA, the CDR3 is TGCGCCAGCAGCAGGGAGGCCTACAATGAGCAGTACTTC. It codes for CASSREAYNEQYF.

The chain couples TRBV9 to TRBJ2-5; the D gene could be TRBD1 or TRBD2 (5 bases each). Germline CDR1 and CDR2: SGDLS and YYNGEE. Trimming took off 0 bases at V and 11 bases at J, with 20 bases between the two ends. The CDR3 contains 15 residues. DNA for the CDR3: TGTGCCAGCAGCGTAGCTACGGGACCTGGGGGTGAGCAGTACTTC. As protein: CASSVATGPGGEQYF.

This rearrangement joins TRBV12-3 or TRBV12-4 to TRBJ1-5; 8 nucleotides line up with TRBD1. The V and J ends lost 6 bases and 5 bases, in that order; junction bases with no gene match: 9. The CDR3 consists of 15 residues. The CDR3 region has the DNA TGTGCCAGCAGCCCGGACAGGGTGAGGGATCAGCCCCAGCATTTT. This sequence encodes CASSPDRVRDQPQHF.

This clonotype came up a few times. This chain joins TRBV5-1 and TRBJ2-5, with 7 bases that match TRBD2. The germline CDR1 and CDR2 sequences are SGHRS and YFSETQ. Trimming at V came to 5 bases and at J to 4 bases, leaving 14 bases not matched to a gene. CDR3 length: 16 amino acids. The CDR3 coding sequence is TGCGCCAGCAGACAGAACGTGGGAGGGCCCCCAGAGACCCAGTACTTC. Translation gives CASRQNVGGPPETQYF.

This chain links TRBV7-8 with TRBJ2-4; TRBD2 matches at 10 bases. The V segment lost 2 bases and the J segment 1 base; nucleotides outside the gene matches: 8. Germline V gene data show CDR1 as SGHVS and CDR2 as FQNEAQ. The CDR3 loop spans 18 amino acids. Here the CDR3 DNA reads TGTGCCAGCAGCTTACAACTAGCGGGATCCGGGGCCAAAAACATTCAGTACTTC. Its translation is CASSLQLAGSGAKNIQYF.

This clonotype was detected many times. The chain combines TRBV21-1 with TRBJ2-7; the table names TRBD1, a call not compared with the DNA. TRBV21-1 is a pseudogene segment. This CDR3 is built from 13 residues. The CDR3 region is CASSKDRELEQYF. The CDR3 region has the DNA TGTGCCAGCAGCAAGGACAGGGAATTGGAGCAGTACTTC.

The chain uses TRBV7-2 and TRBJ2-4; possibly TRBD1 for D (6 bases). Looked up from germline, CDR1 is SGHTA and CDR2 is FQGNSA. CDR3 length: 16 residues. V was clipped by 5 bases and J by 3 bases, with 17 bases between them. The CDR3 sequence is CASSLIQGMGKNIQYF. The CDR3 DNA reads as TGTGCCAGCAGCCTCATACAGGGCATGGGCAAAAACATTCAGTACTTC.